This TCR beta chain originates from a study of breast tumors, draining lymph nodes, adjacent tissues. Overall study findings and caveats: Most tumor T cells seemingly derive from lymph node, then expand in tumor. Tumor repertoires ranked between lymph nodes and nontumor tissue in diversity, with V and J gene preferences. That most tumor T cells come from lymph nodes remained unproven. Compared with basal-like, luminal-like tumors shared significantly more repertoire with nontumor tissue.

This clonotype was counted ten times or more. No antigen is known for it. Breast cancer patients provided tissue from their axillary draining lymph nodes. TCRdb called the multiplex PCR reads again in MiXCR, with one record for every CDR3 protein. Of roughly 80,000 distinct CDR3 sequences in the sample, roughly a fifth were seen once. V lost 3 bases and J lost 4; bases outside the gene matches: 6. The length of the CDR3 is 15 residues. CDR1 and CDR2 from the germline V gene are KGHSH and LQKENI. The sample was axillary lymph node tissue. This chain uses TRBV18 with TRBJ2-3; 8 nucleotides agree with TRBD1. This clonotype was obtained from a female donor with breast cancer. Some clones in this sample may be carry-over from other donors' samples. CDR3 DNA: TGTGCCAGCTCACCTCGGACAGGGAGCGCAGATACGCAGTATTTT. Translating it yields CASSPRTGSADTQYF.